The 2 T cell receptor beta chains reported below all come from one sample, sequenced in a study of T cells after yellow fever vaccination. From the 5' RACE reads, TCRdb called clonotypes with MiXCR, one entry per CDR3 protein. The sample lists 100,000 to 150,000 distinct CDR3 sequences, approximately 9% occurring once. Sequencing used CD8+ T cells sorted from PBMCs, obtained on the day of the yellow fever booster vaccination. These receptors originate from a man younger than 30 who received the YFV17D yellow fever vaccine.

The chain couples TRBV9 to TRBJ2-1; 7 bases match TRBD1. Germline CDR1 is SGDLS and CDR2 is YYNGEE. V lost 0 bases and J lost 2; bases outside the gene matches: 8. CDR3 length equals 17 residues. The CDR3 DNA reads as TGTGCCAGCAGCGTAGCCATTCTGACAGGGACCTACAATGAGCAGTTCTTC. Residues: CASSVAILTGTYNEQFF.

This clonotype was seen only a few times. V is TRBV24-1 and J is TRBJ2-1; 9 nucleotides line up with TRBD1. Germline V gives CDR1 KGHDR, CDR2 SFDVKD. CDR3 length equals 15 residues. Trimming cost V 0 bases and J 9 bases; bases outside gene matches: 5. The CDR3 region has the DNA TGTGCCACCAGTGATTTGGGACAGGGGAGGCGTGAGCAGTTCTTC. Amino acid sequence: CATSDLGQGRREQFF.